A single sample is the source of the 32 T cell receptor beta chains below, sequenced in a study of vaccination and CD4 T cells after COVID-19. Cultured CD4+ T cell DNA was sequenced using the Oncomine TCR Beta short-read assay. Each CDR3 protein gets one entry after TCRdb re-called the PCR reads with MiXCR. The sample carries 18,000 or so distinct CDR3 sequences, 44% recorded once. Noted time point: late sampling 161 to 241 days after vaccination in three convalescent patients. Indicated treatment: approximately 11-day PBMC culture with coronavirus spike peptide pools or control peptides (ViraFEST assay). The antigens for these receptors are not known. The sequences come from CD4+ T cells from blood, cultured in vitro, collected about 7 months after SARS-CoV-2 vaccination. The source of these receptors is a human donor who had recovered from COVID-19.

The V call is TRBV6-5, the J call TRBJ1-2; D remains ambiguous. V was shortened by 0 bases and J by 7 bases, with 12 bases between the two germline ends. Per the germline V gene, CDR1 is MNHEY and CDR2 is SVGAGI. The CDR3 runs 14 residues. The CDR3 region has the DNA TGTGCCAGCAGTTACTCCCCGAGCGTGGGTGGCTACACCTTC. It yields the protein CASSYSPSVGGYTF.

Only a few counts were recorded for this clonotype. The genes are TRBV7-3 and TRBJ2-2; D is unclear. Between the trimmed V and J ends, which lost 2 bases and 2 bases, there was a span of 6 bases. CDR1 is SGHTA, CDR2 FQGTGA, per germline. The CDR3 has 14 amino acids. CDR3 loop: CASSLSGNTGELFF. CDR3 sequence (DNA): TGTGCCAGCAGCTTATCTGGAAACACCGGGGAGCTGTTTTTT.

V usage is TRBV2 and J usage is TRBJ2-7, with a tentative D call TRBD2 (6 bases). The germline V and J ends were trimmed by 3 bases and 3 bases, with 9 bases remaining between them. Germline CDR1 reads SNHLY; CDR2 reads FYNNEI. This CDR3 is built from 13 residues. CDR3 in DNA: TGTGCCAGCAGTGATCCGGGACTCTACGAGCAGTACTTC. Protein sequence: CASSDPGLYEQYF.

The table lists this clonotype with a few counts. V is TRBV11-3 and J is TRBJ2-5; D uncertain. This CDR3 has 12 residues. Trimming removed 3 bases at V and 1 base at J, with 3 bases between. CDR1 and CDR2 from the germline V gene are SGHNT and YENEEA. In nucleotides, the CDR3 is TGTGCCAGCAGCTTTACCCAAGAGACCCAGTACTTC. This codes for CASSFTQETQYF.

V usage is TRBV6-1 and J usage is TRBJ2-7; 11 nucleotides align to TRBD2. In germline, CDR1 is MNHNS, CDR2 SASEGT. This CDR3 is built from 17 residues. Trimming removed 5 bases from V and 5 bases from J; junction bases left unmatched: 14. CDR3 nucleotide sequence: TGTGCCAGCAGTAACCCTGGACTAGCGGGCTGGAGCAACGAGCAGTACTTC. It encodes CASSNPGLAGWSNEQYF.

The chain links TRBV7-9 to TRBJ2-7, with TRBD1 as a possible D gene (5 bases). This CDR3 region has 12 residues. V was cut by 5 bases and J by 5 bases, with 10 bases left in between. The germline gives CDR1 SEHNR, CDR2 FQNEAQ (reference sequence). The CDR3 coding sequence is TGTGCCAGCAGCGTCAGGGTTAACGAGCAGTACTTC. This sequence encodes CASSVRVNEQYF.

This clonotype is categorized as medium-sized. The gene calls are TRBV2 and TRBJ2-7, with D hard to call. Looked up from germline, CDR1 is SNHLY and CDR2 is FYNNEI. V dropped 4 bases and J dropped 3 bases, with 7 bases sitting between them. This CDR3 comprises 12 residues. Here the CDR3 reads CASSGGGYEQYF. In DNA form, the CDR3 reads TGTGCCAGCAGTGGCGGCGGCTACGAGCAGTACTTC.

In its sample, this clonotype was seen a few times. This rearrangement joins TRBV20-1 to TRBJ2-1; D gene unclear. Between the trimmed V and J ends, which lost 2 bases and 3 bases, there was a span of 5 bases. Looked up from germline, CDR1 is DFQATT and CDR2 is SNEGSKA (reference sequence). This CDR3 is built from 12 residues. The CDR3 DNA sequence: TGCAGTGCTAGACCGAACTACAATGAGCAGTTCTTC. Its protein product is CSARPNYNEQFF.

The rearrangement joins TRBV15 to TRBJ2-2; D not resolved. Trimming pared 5 bases from V and 3 bases from J, leaving 13 bases between. The length of the CDR3 is 15 residues. Germline V CDR1 and CDR2: LNHNV, YYDKDF (reference sequence). The CDR3 region is CATSPHPQYTGELFF. Written as DNA, the CDR3 is TGTGCCACCAGCCCGCACCCACAATACACCGGGGAGCTGTTTTTT.

This clonotype has only one observation. V gene TRBV21-1 combines with J gene TRBJ2-1; no check of the table's D call, TRBD1, against the DNA was made. TRBV21-1 is marked as a pseudogene. CDR3 length equals 16 residues. CDR3: CASSLGPGQSTNEQFF. CDR3 DNA: TGTGCCAGCAGCCTGGGGCCGGGACAGAGTACCAATGAGCAGTTCTTC.

The J gene is TRBJ2-1, the V gene TRBV4-3, with D perhaps being TRBD1 or TRBD2 (5 bases each). The germline V gene has CDR1 LGHNA and CDR2 YSLEER. This CDR3 is 12 amino acids long. Trimming took off 4 bases at V and 9 bases at J, with 10 bases between the two ends. CDR3 in amino acids: CASSPHGGEQFF. Written as DNA, the CDR3 is TGCGCCAGCAGCCCCCATGGGGGTGAGCAGTTCTTC.

This sequence joins TRBV15 and TRBJ2-3; 12 bases match TRBD2. The CDR3 has 16 amino acids. CDR1 and CDR2 (germline): LNHNV, YYDKDF (reference sequence). The trim removed 1 base at V and 1 base at J, leaving 0 bases unmatched. CDR3 sequence reads: CATSRGLAGGTDTQYF. CDR3 bases: TGTGCCACCAGCAGAGGACTAGCGGGGGGCACAGATACGCAGTATTTT.

The chain joins TRBV10-3 to TRBJ2-7; the D gene is possibly TRBD1 (7 bases). The V gene lost 4 bases and the J gene lost 1 base, with 17 bases spanning the gap. The CDR3 contains 16 residues. In germline, CDR1 is ENHRY, CDR2 SYGVKD. This CDR3 is CAISGGGYRGSYEQYF. For the CDR3, the DNA is TGTGCCATCAGTGGAGGGGGGTACAGGGGTTCCTACGAGCAGTACTTC.

This clonotype was seen more than once but under ten times. V is TRBV7-8 and J is TRBJ1-1; D is uncertain. Germline-derived CDR1 and CDR2 are SGHVS and FQNEAQ. Between the trimmed V and J ends, which lost 1 base and 5 bases, there was a span of 11 bases. CDR3 size: 14 residues. CDR3: CASSLGSGLTEAFF. DNA of the CDR3: TGTGCCAGCAGCTTAGGTAGTGGATTGACTGAAGCTTTCTTT. The whole variable domain, filled in from reference TRBV7-8 and TRBJ1-1, reads GAGVSQSPRYKVAKRGQDVALRCDPISGHVSLFWYQQALGQGPEFLTYFQNEAQLDKSGLPSDRFFAERPEGSVSTLKIQRTQQEDSAVYLCASSLGSGLTEAFFGQGTRLTVV.

There are a few counts of this clonotype. The rearrangement uses TRBV6-1 and TRBJ1-2, with TRBD1 matching over 8 bases. The germline V gene encodes CDR1 MNHNS and CDR2 SASEGT. The V segment lost 5 bases and the J segment 3 bases; nucleotides outside the gene matches: 5. The length of the CDR3 is 14 residues. CDR3 in DNA: TGTGCCAGCAGTCTGGACAGGGCTTACTATGGCTACACCTTC. The encoded protein is CASSLDRAYYGYTF.

This sequence joins TRBV6-5 and TRBJ1-2, with D maybe TRBD1 (6 bases). CDR1 and CDR2 (germline): MNHEY, SVGAGI. V was shortened by 0 bases and J by 4 bases, with 15 bases between the two germline ends. The CDR3 consists of 16 residues. The CDR3 coding sequence is TGTGCCAGCAGTTACTCGACGGGGGGCGCAGGCTATGGCTACACCTTC. Residues: CASSYSTGGAGYGYTF.

This clonotype turned up a few times. The rearrangement joins TRBV15 to TRBJ2-3; no clear D. The CDR3 is 12 residues long. The V end lost 5 bases, the J end lost 2 bases, and 5 bases lay between the germline ends. Germline lookup yields CDR1 LNHNV and CDR2 YYDKDF (reference sequence). The CDR3 region is CATSGYTDTQYF. CDR3 sequence (DNA): TGTGCCACCAGCGGGTACACAGATACGCAGTATTTT.

This clonotype turned up a few times. V gene TRBV7-2 combines with J gene TRBJ2-3, with 12 bases lining up with TRBD2. The junction had 3 bases not matched to a gene; V was cut back by 4 bases and J by 1 base. The germline gives CDR1 SGHTA, CDR2 FQGNSA. This CDR3 contains 16 residues. The CDR3 bases are TGTGCCAGCAGCTCCCGGACTAGCGGGGGCACAGATACGCAGTATTTT. This translates into CASSSRTSGGTDTQYF.

V gene TRBV12-3 or TRBV12-4 combines with J gene TRBJ1-2; D might be TRBD1 (6 bases). V was shortened by 7 bases and J by 8 bases, with 11 bases between the two germline ends. There are 11 residues in the CDR3. Here the CDR3 reads CASTQGGGYTF. The CDR3 DNA reads TGTGCCAGCACACAGGGAGGAGGCTACACCTTC.

This clonotype is a singleton in its sample. The chain has TRBV11-2 and TRBJ2-5; D call uncertain. The CDR3 has 14 amino acids. In germline, CDR1 is SGHAT, CDR2 FQNNGV. V was cut by 5 bases and J by 2 bases, with 12 bases left in between. The CDR3: CASSPQLAQETQYF. The CDR3 bases are TGTGCCAGCAGCCCCCAGTTGGCACAAGAGACCCAGTACTTC.

J is TRBJ2-1 and V is TRBV20-1; D is unclear. The CDR3 runs to 15 residues. The ends were cut back, 4 bases at V and 0 bases at J, with 13 bases in the middle. Germline loops: CDR1 DFQATT, CDR2 SNEGSKA (reference sequence). CDR3: CSAIKTRSSYNEQFF. Written as DNA, the CDR3 is TGCAGTGCTATAAAAACACGGAGCTCCTACAATGAGCAGTTCTTC.

The chain links TRBV11-3 to TRBJ2-5; D is unclear. Germline CDR1 is SGHNT and CDR2 is YENEEA. V lost 1 base and J lost 3, with 9 bases in between. The CDR3 length is 14 residues. The CDR3 region has the DNA TGTGCCAGCAGCTTAGCCCAGAGAGAAGAGACCCAGTACTTC. Translating gives CASSLAQREETQYF.

This clonotype was picked up a small number of times. The genes are TRBV24-1 and TRBJ2-3, with D perhaps TRBD2 (5 bases). V gave up 10 bases and J gave up 0 bases, with 13 bases separating them. This CDR3 spans 14 amino acids. CDR1 and CDR2 (germline): KGHDR, SFDVKD. The CDR3 nucleotides read TGTGCCACTCAAACTAGAGAAAGCACAGATACGCAGTATTTT. Protein: CATQTRESTDTQYF.

In this sample, this clonotype turned up a few times. The rearrangement uses TRBV20-1 and TRBJ2-3; D is ambiguous. V shed 1 base and J shed 6 bases, with 11 bases lying between them. This CDR3 region has 13 residues. The germline V gene encodes CDR1 DFQATT and CDR2 SNEGSKA (reference sequence). The CDR3 sequence: CSARGYSPDTQYF. CDR3 DNA: TGCAGTGCTAGAGGTTATAGTCCCGATACGCAGTATTTT.

This clonotype was recorded only once. The J gene is TRBJ2-7, the V gene TRBV6-5; 11 bases align to TRBD1. This CDR3 region has 15 residues. Germline V gene data show CDR1 as MNHEY and CDR2 as SVGAGI. Trimming took 4 bases from V and 5 from J; bases not matched to a gene: 7. CDR3 sequence: CASSSGQGDSHEQYF. CDR3 bases: TGTGCCAGCAGTTCGGGACAGGGGGATAGCCACGAGCAGTACTTC.

There are a few counts of this clonotype. The chain couples TRBV6-5 to TRBJ2-7, with 7 bases fitting TRBD1. The germline V gene encodes CDR1 MNHEY and CDR2 SVGAGI. With V trimmed by 4 bases and J by 3 bases, 6 bases remained unmatched. This CDR3 region has 14 residues. Written as DNA, the CDR3 is TGTGCCAGCAGTTCCTCCGACAGGGTCTACGAGCAGTACTTC. Protein sequence: CASSSSDRVYEQYF.

J is TRBJ1-2 and V is TRBV18, with 7 nucleotides matching TRBD1. Trimming at V came to 4 bases and at J to 4 bases, leaving 9 bases not matched to a gene. Looked up from germline, CDR1 is KGHSH and CDR2 is LQKENI. The CDR3 consists of 15 residues. CDR3 in amino acids: CASSLGPGQSYGYTF. The DNA of the CDR3 is TGTGCCAGCTCACTCGGACCGGGACAGTCCTATGGCTACACCTTC. Together with reference TRBV18 and TRBJ1-2, the CDR3 gives the full variable domain: NAGVMQNPRHLVRRRGQEARLRCSPMKGHSHVYWYRQLPEEGLKFMVYLQKENIIDESGMPKERFSAEFPKEGPSILRIQQVVRGDSAAYFCASSLGPGQSYGYTFGSGTRLTVV.

V gene TRBV20-1 combines with J gene TRBJ2-1, with 11 bases aligning to TRBD1. This CDR3 comprises 14 residues. Looked up from germline, CDR1 is DFQATT and CDR2 is SNEGSKA (reference sequence). J gave up 9 bases and V 4 bases, and 8 bases lay outside the gene matches. The CDR3 spells CSAKRDRGSSEQFF. The CDR3 DNA is TGCAGTGCTAAACGGGACAGGGGGTCCAGTGAGCAGTTCTTC.

The gene calls are TRBV7-3 and TRBJ2-2, with TRBD2 matching over 10 bases. Germline assignment: CDR1 SGHTA and CDR2 FQGTGA. This CDR3 contains 14 residues. Losses at the gene ends were 5 bases for V and 7 bases for J; bases not matched to a gene: 4. This CDR3 reads CASSKRGGGGELFF. DNA of the CDR3: TGTGCCAGCAGCAAGCGGGGGGGCGGCGGGGAGCTGTTTTTT.

The V and J genes are TRBV24-1 and TRBJ2-3; 12 bases line up with TRBD2. V lost 3 bases and J lost 6; bases outside the gene matches: 12. This CDR3 contains 18 residues. Germline loops: CDR1 KGHDR, CDR2 SFDVKD. The CDR3 region is CATSDGWASGRAHDTQYF. The CDR3 DNA follows: TGTGCCACCAGTGATGGATGGGCTAGCGGGAGGGCACATGATACGCAGTATTTT.

The rearrangement links TRBV7-9 to TRBJ2-2; 9 positions agree with TRBD2. The CDR3 consists of 15 residues. Germline V gene sequence: CDR1 SEHNR, CDR2 FQNEAQ (reference sequence). V lost 3 bases to trimming and J lost 7 bases; unmatched junction nucleotides: 6. CDR3 residues: CASSLAGGRNGELFF. The DNA of the CDR3 is TGTGCCAGCAGCTTGGCGGGAGGGCGGAACGGGGAGCTGTTTTTT.

This clonotype was seen only a few times. The chain carries TRBV12-3 or TRBV12-4 and TRBJ2-1, with 8 bases matching TRBD1. This CDR3 comprises 12 residues. Unmatched junction bases numbered 7, after V lost 5 bases and J lost 13 bases. The CDR3: CASSGGDRGQFF. CDR3 in DNA: TGTGCCAGCAGTGGTGGAGACAGGGGACAGTTCTTC.